The entry below gives a single TCR beta chain sequence along with its context. These data originate in a study of blood T cell repertoires in COVID-19. Here immunoSEQ multiplex PCR was the method, and the copy in TCRdb shows in-frame clones only, minus some. In the table there are 40,000 to 55,000 clones, over 70% of which are singletons. The receptor was isolated from a human donor in a cohort sampled during active COVID-19. Sequenced: peripheral blood.

DNA of the CDR3: TGCGCCAGCAGCCAATCGGGACTAGCGGGTGCCTCCTACGAGCAGTACTTC. It is translated as CASSQSGLAGASYEQYF. The V call is TRBV4-1, the J call TRBJ2-7; 12 nucleotides agree with TRBD2. Per the germline V gene, CDR1 is MGHRA and CDR2 is YSYEKL. The CDR3 runs to 17 residues. V was clipped by 2 bases and J by 0 bases; unmatched bases: 5.